The 8 T cell receptor beta chains presented below share a single source sample, sequenced in a study of T cell repertoires in cytomegalovirus infection. TCRdb used MiXCR to reprocess the reads, holding one entry per CDR3 protein. This sample has 900,000 to 950,000 distinct CDR3 sequences; 30% to 40% occur once, and the top ten carry 11% to 15%. Their target antigens are unknown. The sample consisted of cultured CD8+ T cells from PBMCs, taken from culture after CMV antigen stimulation. The receptor set was obtained from a human donor in good health (CMV status not recorded). Some clones in this sample may be carry-over from other donors' samples.

The chain employs TRBV20-1 and TRBJ1-1; 7 positions agree with TRBD1. V trimming: 7 bases; J trimming: 0 bases; junction bases outside the gene matches: 17. Germline V gene lookup returns CDR1 DFQATT and CDR2 SNEGSKA (reference sequence). The CDR3 sequence is 17 residues long. CDR3 DNA: TGCAGTGTCAGGGGGTATGCGCGGGGGATCATGAACACTGAAGCTTTCTTT. This codes for CSVRGYARGIMNTEAFF.

The chain links TRBV7-8 to TRBJ1-2; no clear D. Germline CDR1 and CDR2: SGHVS and FQNEAQ. The CDR3 contains 14 residues. Deletions cut 2 bases from V and 3 bases from J, with 10 bases between. CDR3: CASSLFDGDYGYTF. The CDR3 DNA sequence: TGTGCCAGCAGCTTATTCGACGGTGACTATGGCTACACCTTC.

J is TRBJ2-7 and V is TRBV10-2; D not certain. Germline CDR1 and CDR2: WSHSY and SAAADI. The CDR3 sequence is 12 residues long. The V end was cut by 3 bases, the J end by 5 bases, with 8 bases between. The chain's CDR3 is CASSEGSDEQYF. Written as DNA, the CDR3 is TGCGCCAGCAGTGAAGGCAGCGACGAGCAGTACTTC.

The rearrangement links TRBV2 to TRBJ2-5, with a weak D call TRBD1 (6 bases). The CDR3 is 11 residues long. V lost 11 bases and J 4 bases, leaving 11 bases between the germline ends. In germline, CDR1 is SNHLY, CDR2 FYNNEI. Here the CDR3 DNA reads TGTGCCGGCTACAGGGTAGAGACCCAGTACTTC. Its translation: CAGYRVETQYF.

The rearrangement joins TRBV7-4 to TRBJ2-1; no definite D call. Germline values: CDR1 SGHVT, CDR2 SQSDAQ. This CDR3 spans 13 amino acids. Between the trimmed V and J ends, which lost 0 bases and 9 bases, there was a span of 9 bases. The CDR3 DNA is TGTGCCAGCAGCTTAGCTGTCCTAGGTGAGCAGTTCTTC. Translation: CASSLAVLGEQFF.

As concerns this clonotype: The conserved phenylalanine or tryptophan is not found at the CDR3 terminus, so this likely reflects a read error. The chain employs TRBV29-1 and TRBJ1-2; weak D call: TRBD1 (5 bases). Germline V CDR1 and CDR2: SQVTM, ANQGSEA. There are 11 residues in the CDR3. V gave up 7 bases and J gave up 7 bases, with 13 bases separating them. CDR3 region: CSAPGRGGYTS. The CDR3, as DNA: TGCAGCGCCCCGGGGAGGGGTGGCTACACCTCC.

This clonotype was detected ten times or more. The chain is built from TRBV7-2 and TRBJ1-6, with 7 nucleotides matching TRBD1. Losses at the gene ends were 5 bases for V and 7 bases for J; bases not matched to a gene: 8. There are 15 residues in the CDR3. CDR1 and CDR2 from the germline V gene are SGHTA and FQGNSA. In DNA, the CDR3 is TGTGCCAGCAGCATCAACAGGGGAAAAAATTCACCCCTCCACTTT. Protein sequence: CASSINRGKNSPLHF.

The chain links TRBV27 to TRBJ1-2; a possible D gene is TRBD1 (6 bases). This CDR3 has 14 residues. Germline assignment: CDR1 MNHEY and CDR2 SMNVEV (reference sequence). Trimming took 8 bases from V and 3 from J, leaving 16 bases between them. CDR3 residues: CASGNSGAYYGYTF. In nucleotides, the CDR3 is TGTGCCAGCGGCAACTCGGGGGCGTACTATGGCTACACCTTC.